This T cell receptor (beta chain) appears in the sequencing data of a study of shared clonotypes between healthy human individuals. Method: immunoSEQ multiplex PCR; TCRdb's copy keeps in-frame clones and lacks some. The profile shows 2 million to 3 million clones, 85% to 95% of them singletons. Points on this clone: The antigen is not known.

Germline loops: CDR1 LGHNA, CDR2 YSLEER. The CDR3 spans 17 residues. Trimming took 3 bases from V and 0 from J; bases not matched to a gene: 4. Study-level findings and limits: Richness estimates generally favored naive over memory subsets.

This chain links TRBV4-3 with TRBJ2-5; 13 nucleotides match TRBD2. Sequencing was done on a sample of naive CD4+ T cells sorted from blood. Specified subset: CD45RA+ positively selected. The sequence was collected from a man between 18 and 29 years old in good health. The CDR3, as DNA: TGCGCCAGCAGCCAGGGGGGACTAGCGGGATACCAAGAGACCCAGTACTTC. Translation gives CASSQGGLAGYQETQYF.